This T cell receptor beta chain was sequenced for a study of CD8+ T cells in alopecia areata. Overall study: Those patients who were treated received oral tofacitinib, which was given at 5 to 10 mg twice daily for moderate-to-severe alopecia areata.

Samples from alopecia areata patients were lesional scalp punch biopsies and peripheral blood. This clone was seen a single time. Its antigen is not known. Following RNA extraction, reverse transcription yielded cDNA that acted as the sequencing template. Assay: immunoSEQ multiplex PCR; the TCRdb copy retains only in-frame clones and omits some. The sample contains 200,000 to 250,000 clones, about 53% of which appear only once. Regarding the study as a whole: Lesional scalp, especially alopecia totalis/universalis, showed higher clonality than normal scalp.

The germline V and J ends were trimmed by 3 bases and 6 bases, with 11 bases remaining between them. Germline V gene data show CDR1 as SEHNR and CDR2 as FQNEAQ (reference sequence). There are 13 residues in the CDR3. The V call is TRBV7-9, the J call TRBJ1-1; a weak D match, TRBD1 (5 bases). The sample in question was CD4+ T cells sorted from blood, obtained at week 0. The source of this sequence is a human donor with alopecia areata. CDR3 nucleotide sequence: TGTGCCAGCAGCTTGAAGGGGCTGGCTGAAGCTTTCTTT. This translates into CASSLKGLAEAFF. Full variable domain (rest looked up from reference TRBV7-9 and TRBJ1-1): DTGVSQNPRHKITKRGQNVTFRCDPISEHNRLYWYRQTLGQGPEFLTYFQNEAQLEKSRLLSDRFSAERPKGSFSTLEIQRTEQGDSAMYLCASSLKGLAEAFFGQGTRLTVV.